These T cell receptor beta chains were read from a single sample in a study of shared clonotypes between healthy human individuals. Clones were read by immunoSEQ multiplex PCR, and TCRdb kept only the in-frame ones, dropping some. The sample carries about 1.5 million clones, 96% recorded once. Sample: naive CD4+ T cells sorted from blood. The receptors derive from a man aged 30 to 39 in good health. Each CDR3 is given with its conserved first and last residue. The D gene is left open where the match is weak. The listing skips clone size in some rows; elsewhere it reads once, few, many or a size class.

TRBJ2-7	-	-	TRBV29-1	13	CSVPGTLQYEQYF	TGCAGCGTCCCCGGGACTCTCCAATACGAGCAGTACTTC
TRBJ2-1	-	-	TRBV15	14	CATNRDFLYNEQFF	TGTGCCACTAACCGGGACTTCCTCTACAATGAGCAGTTCTTC
TRBJ2-7	-	TRBD1	TRBV7-6	15	CASSLFGTGGGEQYF	TGTGCCAGCAGCTTATTTGGGACAGGGGGAGGCGAGCAGTACTTC
TRBJ2-1	-	TRBD1	TRBV7-9	13	CASSWDSTDEQFF	TGTGCCAGCAGCTGGGACAGTACGGATGAGCAGTTCTTC
TRBJ2-3	-	-	TRBV6-1	13	CASGRLYADTQYF	TGTGCCAGCGGCCGCCTATACGCAGATACGCAGTATTTT
TRBJ2-1	-	-	TRBV10-3	15	CAISEGVDRYNEQFF	TGTGCCATCAGTGAGGGGGTAGACCGGTACAATGAGCAGTTCTTC
TRBJ2-7	-	TRBD1	TRBV27	15	CASRATGGTTYEQYF	TGTGCCAGCAGAGCGACAGGGGGAACAACCTACGAGCAGTACTTC
TRBJ2-5	-	-	TRBV20-1	11	CSEQRQETQYF	TGCAGTGAACAGCGCCAAGAGACCCAGTACTTC
TRBJ2-1	once	-	TRBV9	13	CASSVVYPSEQFF	TGTGCCAGCAGCGTAGTTTATCCGAGTGAGCAGTTCTTC
TRBJ2-3	-	-	TRBV2	14	CASRPGHSTDTQYF	TGTGCCAGCAGACCGGGACATAGCACAGATACGCAGTATTTT
TRBJ2-3	-	-	TRBV5-4	14	CASSLARATDTQYF	TGTGCCAGCAGCTTGGCGCGGGCCACAGATACGCAGTATTTT
TRBJ2-7	-	TRBD1	TRBV28	15	CASSLLDRGNGGQYF	TGTGCCAGCAGTTTACTTGACAGGGGCAACGGCGGGCAGTACTTC
TRBJ1-3	-	-	TRBV5-1	14	CASRYSVEGNTIYF	TGCGCCAGCAGATATTCTGTGGAAGGAAACACCATATATTTT
TRBJ2-1	-	-	TRBV7-2	16	CASSKAPGTILNEQFF	TGTGCCAGCAGCAAAGCCCCCGGGACCATTCTCAATGAGCAGTTCTTC
TRBJ1-2	-	TRBD1	TRBV7-2	13	CASSPRGGYGYTF	TGTGCCAGCAGCCCCAGGGGGGGCTATGGCTACACCTTC
TRBJ1-4	-	TRBD1	TRBV28	15	CASSQGARTNEKLFF	TGTGCCAGCAGCCAGGGGGCGCGTACTAATGAAAAACTGTTTTTT
TRBJ2-7	-	-	TRBV7-6	13	CASSFERTYEQYF	TGTGCCAGCAGCTTCGAGAGAACCTACGAGCAGTACTTC
TRBJ1-4	-	-	TRBV19	15	CASSINRATNEKLFF	TGTGCCAGTAGTATAAACAGAGCAACTAATGAAAAACTGTTTTTT
TRBJ2-1	-	TRBD2	TRBV28	15	CASSLTSGKFNEQFF	TGTGCCAGCAGTTTAACTAGCGGGAAGTTCAATGAGCAGTTCTTC
TRBJ2-5	-	-	TRBV10-1	13	CASSGPQRETQYF	TGCGCCAGCAGTGGACCCCAAAGGGAGACCCAGTACTTC
TRBJ2-3	-	-	TRBV6-4	16	CASSDSAGQIRDTQYF	TGTGCCAGCAGTGACTCGGCGGGACAGATAAGAGATACGCAGTATTTT
TRBJ2-2	-	-	TRBV10-3	16	CAITPGGGRNTGELFF	TGTGCCATCACCCCCGGTGGGGGGCGGAACACCGGGGAGCTGTTTTTT
TRBJ1-3	once	-	TRBV9	15	CASSPRRFSGNTIYF	TGTGCCAGCAGCCCCCGGCGGTTCTCTGGAAACACCATATATTTT
TRBJ2-7	-	-	TRBV5-6	14	CASSLGATRDEQYF	TGTGCCAGCAGCTTGGGAGCGACTAGGGACGAGCAGTACTTC
TRBJ2-1	-	-	TRBV27	16	CASSSPVARLNNEQFF	TGTGCCAGCAGTTCCCCGGTAGCGCGCCTTAACAATGAGCAGTTCTTC
TRBJ2-1	-	-	TRBV4-1	18	CASSQDIMRQREDNEQFF	TGCGCCAGCAGCCAAGATATTATGAGACAGCGCGAAGACAATGAGCAGTTCTTC
TRBJ1-5	-	-	TRBV7-8	16	CASSLGVGLGNQPQHF	TGTGCCAGCAGCTTAGGGGTAGGGCTCGGGAATCAGCCCCAGCATTTT
TRBJ2-7	-	TRBD2	TRBV5-1	16	CASSLGDYQPTNEQYF	TGCGCCAGCAGCTTGGGGGACTACCAACCGACAAACGAGCAGTACTTC
TRBJ2-6	-	TRBD1	TRBV11-2	19	CASNQGASLSNSGANVLTF	TGTGCCAGCAATCAGGGGGCGTCCCTCTCCAACTCTGGGGCCAACGTCCTGACTTTC
TRBJ1-1	-	-	TRBV2	14	CASSLFPMDTEAFF	TGTGCCAGCAGTTTGTTTCCGATGGACACTGAAGCTTTCTTT
TRBJ2-7	-	-	TRBV2	14	CASSEEEGRNEQYF	TGTGCCAGCAGTGAAGAAGAGGGACGGAACGAGCAGTACTTC
TRBJ2-7	-	-	TRBV18	15	CASSRDLDRTGEQYF	TGTGCCAGCTCACGCGACTTAGACAGAACTGGCGAGCAGTACTTC
TRBJ2-7	-	-	TRBV9	14	CASSVEQHSYEQYF	TGTGCCAGCAGCGTAGAGCAGCACTCCTACGAGCAGTACTTC
TRBJ2-2	-	-	TRBV7-9	14	CASSLAVSTGELFF	TGTGCCAGCAGCTTAGCGGTTTCTACCGGGGAGCTGTTTTTT
TRBJ1-3	once	-	TRBV7-3	13	CASSLNSGNTIYF	TGTGCCAGCAGCTTAAACTCTGGAAACACCATATATTTT
TRBJ2-7	-	-	TRBV5-1	15	CASSFRGARSYEQYF	TGCGCCAGCAGCTTCCGGGGTGCTCGCTCCTACGAGCAGTACTTC
TRBJ2-3	-	TRBD2	TRBV5-4	14	CASSSSGRRDTQYF	TGTGCCAGCAGCTCTAGCGGGAGGAGAGATACGCAGTATTTT
TRBJ2-5	once	-	TRBV14	14	CASSFWTRQETQYF	TGTGCCAGCAGCTTTTGGACACGGCAAGAGACCCAGTACTTC
TRBJ2-2	-	-	TRBV29-1	13	CSVLTDNTGELFF	TGCAGCGTCTTGACAGACAACACCGGGGAGCTGTTTTTT
TRBJ1-3	-	-	TRBV28	16	CASSFIRAGTGNTIYF	TGTGCCAGCAGTTTTATCCGGGCCGGTACTGGAAACACCATATATTTT
TRBJ2-1	-	TRBD1	TRBV5-1	16	CASSSGGQGSYNEQFF	TGCGCCAGCAGCAGTGGGGGACAGGGGAGTTACAATGAGCAGTTCTTC
TRBJ1-4	-	TRBD1	TRBV14	17	CASSPNRGRFTNEKLFF	TGTGCCAGCAGCCCAAACAGGGGGCGATTTACTAATGAAAAACTGTTTTTT
TRBJ2-1	-	-	TRBV7-6	15	CASSARRLAYNEQFF	TGTGCCAGCAGCGCCCGGAGGCTAGCTTACAATGAGCAGTTCTTC
TRBJ2-3	-	-	TRBV7-9	15	CASSLRETSTDTQYF	TGTGCCAGCAGCTTAAGGGAGACTAGCACAGATACGCAGTATTTT
TRBJ2-7	-	-	TRBV29-1	14	CSVALRQGGYEQYF	TGCAGCGTCGCACTTCGGCAGGGGGGCTACGAGCAGTACTTC
TRBJ2-7	-	TRBD2	TRBV6-6	15	CASRAPGTRHYEQYF	TGTGCCAGCAGAGCCCCCGGGACTAGACACTACGAGCAGTACTTC
TRBJ1-1	-	-	TRBV2	13	CARSDILNTEAFF	TGTGCCAGGTCGGATATTTTGAACACTGAAGCTTTCTTT
TRBJ2-7	-	-	TRBV1	21	CTSSQDPKTGGCRIDSYEQYF	TGCACCAGCAGCCAAGATCCGAAAACAGGCGGATGTCGAATTGATTCCTACGAGCAGTACTTC